This TCR beta chain was captured by sequencing in a study of cytomegalovirus exposure and HLA in healthy donors. Study-wide results and limits: About 87% or about 30% of the time was how often most TCR beta V segments were productive, according to an earlier analysis.

The PCR contained 60 Vbeta and 13 Jbeta primers. Profiling relied on immunoSEQ multiplex PCR, and the TCRdb table lists in-frame clones only, not all of them. The sample comprises about 140,000 clones, roughly 73% of which are singletons, and 1.6% rests with the top ten. CDR3 length equals 15 residues. The V gene's germline CDR1 is MNHEY and CDR2 SMNVEV (reference sequence). The V and J ends lost 3 bases and 3 bases, in that order; junction bases with no gene match: 3. Note on this clone: What it binds is not known.

Sequenced input: PBMCs. This chain links TRBV27 with TRBJ2-1; 9 bases fit TRBD1. This TCR was sampled from a female donor in good health and CMV-seronegative. CDR3 sequence (DNA): TGTGCCAGCAGTTTTGAGGGACAGGGCTACAATGAGCAGTTCTTC. This translates into CASSFEGQGYNEQFF.